This is a list of T cell receptor beta chains from one sample in a study of Graves' ophthalmopathy and Graves' hyperthyroidism. TCRdb reprocessed the multiplex PCR reads with MiXCR, giving one entry per CDR3 protein. The repertoire holds over 500,000 distinct CDR3 sequences, roughly 20% seen once, with roughly 6.9% in the top ten. Specimen: peripheral blood. These receptors all stem from a woman aged 18-35 years with stable Graves' hyperthyroidism. Some clones in this sample may be carry-over from other donors' samples. CDR3s include the opening cysteine and the closing phenylalanine or tryptophan.

J gene,V gene,CDR3 protein
TRBJ2-2,TRBV25-1,CASSEFTGELFF
TRBJ2-5,TRBV20-1,CSARAGRETKYF
TRBJ2-4,TRBV4-2,CASSQEEQMAKNIQYF
TRBJ2-2,TRBV15,CATISRTGGNTGELFF
TRBJ1-2,TRBV30,CAWRPTGGGYTF
TRBJ2-7,TRBV2,CASGTVGKDYEQYF
TRBJ2-7,TRBV4-1,CASSQTVLGSYEQYF
TRBJ2-7,TRBV12-3/TRBV12-4,CACSPRSFYEQYF
TRBJ2-2,TRBV11-2,CAIARVRGPGELFF
TRBJ1-5,TRBV6-1,CASSRQGRQPQHF
TRBJ2-5,TRBV20-1,CSARDGLAKQETQYF
TRBJ1-2,TRBV12-3/TRBV12-4,CASSLKWSYGYTF
TRBJ2-7,TRBV11-2,CASSLDWREGYEQYF
TRBJ2-7,TRBV28,CASIPSGTNSYEQYF
TRBJ1-1,TRBV20-1,CSARVPEGLNTEAFF
TRBJ1-2,TRBV12-5,CASGLLGNYGYTF
TRBJ2-2,TRBV2,CASSEALAGAFGELFF
TRBJ2-7,TRBV9,CASSVEGGDEQYF
TRBJ2-7,TRBV6-1,CASRVTRGEQYF
TRBJ2-5,TRBV7-2,CASSLVPHQGRETQYF
TRBJ2-5,TRBV7-6,CASSLWQETQYF
TRBJ1-3,TRBV2,CASSPRTGDGNTIYF
TRBJ1-1,TRBV20-1,CSARDSARTSEAFF
TRBJ2-2,TRBV20-1,CSASRDTSNTGELFF
TRBJ2-7,TRBV12-3/TRBV12-4,CASSPTGPEQYF